The present T cell receptor (beta chain) was sequenced within a study of persistence of HIV-infected CD4 T cells. Overall study context: CD4+ T cells responding to CMV or HIV-1 Gag were isolated. Multiple blood draws of up to 180 mL, except two donors with single leukapheresis. Findings and caveats of the study: Degenerate expanded CDR3beta sequences were enriched among CMV- and Gag-responding cells.

On this clone: What it recognizes is unknown.

Trimming at V came to 5 bases and at J to 2 bases, leaving 6 bases not matched to a gene. The CDR3 loop spans 15 amino acids. Germline loops: CDR1 LGHDT, CDR2 YNNKEL (reference sequence). The stimulus was lysate of CMV-infected fibroblasts, about 10 ug/mL. Sorted nonresponding memory CD4+ T cells were CD40L-negative, CD69-negative, CD45RO-high. The immunoSEQ assay was version 4, run in survey mode. This table comes from immunoSEQ multiplex PCR, and its TCRdb copy is limited to in-frame clones, with some not included. The sample has under 60,000 clones; about 80% are singletons. The clonotype was recovered from an adult man with HIV who was CMV-seropositive. The input for sequencing was CD4+ T cells sorted from PBMCs after roughly 18-hour stimulation, taken from a patient who received antiretroviral therapy. The chain has TRBV3-1 (or the pseudogene TRBV3-2) and TRBJ2-7, with 10 bases aligning to TRBD1. The CDR3 here is CASSLYGQGAYEQYF. CDR3 sequence (DNA): TGTGCCAGCAGCTTGTACGGACAGGGGGCCTACGAGCAGTACTTC.